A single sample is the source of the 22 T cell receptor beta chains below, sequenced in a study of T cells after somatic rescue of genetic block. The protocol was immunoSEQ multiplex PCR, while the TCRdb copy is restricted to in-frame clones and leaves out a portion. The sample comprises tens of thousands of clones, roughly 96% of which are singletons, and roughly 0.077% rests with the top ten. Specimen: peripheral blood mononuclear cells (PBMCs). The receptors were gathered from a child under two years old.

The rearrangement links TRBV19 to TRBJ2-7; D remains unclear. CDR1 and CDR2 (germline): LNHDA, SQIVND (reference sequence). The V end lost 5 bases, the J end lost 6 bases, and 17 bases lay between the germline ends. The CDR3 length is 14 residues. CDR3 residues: CASSPDSYFLEQYF. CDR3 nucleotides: TGTGCCAGTAGTCCTGATAGCTATTTCCTCGAGCAGTACTTC.

CDR3 amino acids: CASQGFSSYEQYF. The CDR3 DNA reads TGCGCCAGCCAGGGATTTAGCTCCTACGAGCAGTACTTC. The chain links TRBV5-1 to TRBJ2-7; maybe TRBD1 (5 bases). Germline CDR1 SGHRS, CDR2 YFSETQ. This CDR3 has 13 amino acids. V lost 7 bases and J 0 bases, leaving 11 bases between the germline ends.

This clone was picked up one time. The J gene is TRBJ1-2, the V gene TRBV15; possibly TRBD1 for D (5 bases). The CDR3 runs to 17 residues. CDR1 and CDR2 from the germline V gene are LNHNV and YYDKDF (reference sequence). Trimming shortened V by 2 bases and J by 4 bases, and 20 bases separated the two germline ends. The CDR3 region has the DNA TGTGCCACCAGCAGAACTTTAGCCCGGGACGGATCCTATGGCTACACCTTC. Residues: CATSRTLARDGSYGYTF.

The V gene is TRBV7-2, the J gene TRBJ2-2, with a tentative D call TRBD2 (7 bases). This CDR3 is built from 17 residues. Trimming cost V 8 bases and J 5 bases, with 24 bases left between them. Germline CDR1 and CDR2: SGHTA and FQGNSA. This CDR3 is CASARGGGERVTGELFF. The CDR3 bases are TGTGCCAGCGCTAGGGGGGGAGGCGAGAGGGTGACCGGGGAGCTGTTTTTT.

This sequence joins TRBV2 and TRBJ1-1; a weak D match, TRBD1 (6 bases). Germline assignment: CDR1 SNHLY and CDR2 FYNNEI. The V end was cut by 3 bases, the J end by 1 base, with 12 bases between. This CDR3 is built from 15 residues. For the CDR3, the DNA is TGTGCCAGCAGTGAGTGGGGGGCGCGGAACACTGAAGCTTTCTTT. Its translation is CASSEWGARNTEAFF.

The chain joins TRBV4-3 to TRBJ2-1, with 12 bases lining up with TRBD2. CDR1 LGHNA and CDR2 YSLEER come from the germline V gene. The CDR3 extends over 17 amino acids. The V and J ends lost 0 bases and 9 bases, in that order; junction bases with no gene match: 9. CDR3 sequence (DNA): TGCGCCAGCAGCCAAGAAGGGCCTAGCGGGAGGGCCAGTGAGCAGTTCTTC. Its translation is CASSQEGPSGRASEQFF.

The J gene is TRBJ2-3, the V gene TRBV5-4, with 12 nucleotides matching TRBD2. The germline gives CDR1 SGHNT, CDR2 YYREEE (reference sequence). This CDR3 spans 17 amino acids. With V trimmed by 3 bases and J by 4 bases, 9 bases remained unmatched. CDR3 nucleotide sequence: TGTGCCAGCAGCTCGCCAGCTAGCGGGAGGGTGGCAGATACGCAGTATTTT. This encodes CASSSPASGRVADTQYF.

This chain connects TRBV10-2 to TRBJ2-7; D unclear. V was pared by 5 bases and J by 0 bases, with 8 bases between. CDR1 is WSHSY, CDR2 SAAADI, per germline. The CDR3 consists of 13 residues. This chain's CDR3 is CASSSVSSYEQYF. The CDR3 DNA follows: TGCGCCAGCAGTTCTGTAAGCTCCTACGAGCAGTACTTC.

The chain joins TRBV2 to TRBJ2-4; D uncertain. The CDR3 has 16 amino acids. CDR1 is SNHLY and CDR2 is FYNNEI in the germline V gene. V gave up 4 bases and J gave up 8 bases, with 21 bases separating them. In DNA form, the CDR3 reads TGTGCCAGCAGTGGAAACAACCTTGTACCACAAGACATTCAGTACTTC. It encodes CASSGNNLVPQDIQYF.

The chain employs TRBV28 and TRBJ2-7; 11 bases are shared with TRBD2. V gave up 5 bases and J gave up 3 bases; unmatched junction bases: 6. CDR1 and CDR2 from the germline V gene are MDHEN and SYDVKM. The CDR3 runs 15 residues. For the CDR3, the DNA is TGTGCCAGCAGTGACTCAGGGACTAGCGGCTACGAGCAGTACTTC. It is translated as CASSDSGTSGYEQYF.

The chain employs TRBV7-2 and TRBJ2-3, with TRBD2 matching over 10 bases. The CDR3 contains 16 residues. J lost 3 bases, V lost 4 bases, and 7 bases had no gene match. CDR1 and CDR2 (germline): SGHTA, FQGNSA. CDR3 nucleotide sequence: TGTGCCAGCAGCTCAACTAGCGGGATAAGTACAGATACGCAGTATTTT. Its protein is CASSSTSGISTDTQYF. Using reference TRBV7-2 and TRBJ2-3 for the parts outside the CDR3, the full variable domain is GAGVSQSPSNKVTEKGKDVELRCDPISGHTALYWYRQSLGQGLEFLIYFQGNSAPDKSGLPSDRFSAERTGGSVSTLTIQRTQQEDSAVYLCASSSTSGISTDTQYFGPGTRLTVL.

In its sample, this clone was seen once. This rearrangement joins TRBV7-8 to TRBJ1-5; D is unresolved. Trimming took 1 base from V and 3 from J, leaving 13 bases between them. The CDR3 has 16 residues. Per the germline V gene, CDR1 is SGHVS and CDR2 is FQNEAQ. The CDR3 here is CASSLVGRPINQPQHF. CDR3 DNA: TGTGCCAGCAGCTTAGTTGGGCGACCGATCAATCAGCCCCAGCATTTT.

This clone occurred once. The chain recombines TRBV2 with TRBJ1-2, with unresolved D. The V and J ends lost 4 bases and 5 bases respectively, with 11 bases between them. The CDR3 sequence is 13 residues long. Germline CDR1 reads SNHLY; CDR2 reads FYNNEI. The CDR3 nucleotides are TGTGCCAGCAGTGGATCAGGCTGGTATGGCTACACCTTC. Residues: CASSGSGWYGYTF.

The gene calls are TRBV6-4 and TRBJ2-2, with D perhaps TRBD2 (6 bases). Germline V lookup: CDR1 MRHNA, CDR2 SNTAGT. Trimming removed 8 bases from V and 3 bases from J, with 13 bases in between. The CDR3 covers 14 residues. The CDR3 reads CASGDGGYTGELFF. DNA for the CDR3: TGTGCCAGCGGGGACGGGGGATACACCGGGGAGCTGTTTTTT.

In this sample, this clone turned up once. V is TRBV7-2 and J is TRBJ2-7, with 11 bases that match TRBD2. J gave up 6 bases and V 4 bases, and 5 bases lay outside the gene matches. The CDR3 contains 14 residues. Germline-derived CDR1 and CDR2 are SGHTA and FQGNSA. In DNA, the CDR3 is TGTGCCAGCAGCTATAGCGGGAGGGCCTTCGAGCAGTACTTC. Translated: CASSYSGRAFEQYF.

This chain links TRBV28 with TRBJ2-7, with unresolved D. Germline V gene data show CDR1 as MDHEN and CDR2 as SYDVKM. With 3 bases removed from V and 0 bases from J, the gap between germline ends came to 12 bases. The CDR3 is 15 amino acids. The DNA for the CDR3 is TGTGCCAGCAGTTTCCATGGTTCAGCCTCCTACGAGCAGTACTTC. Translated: CASSFHGSASYEQYF.

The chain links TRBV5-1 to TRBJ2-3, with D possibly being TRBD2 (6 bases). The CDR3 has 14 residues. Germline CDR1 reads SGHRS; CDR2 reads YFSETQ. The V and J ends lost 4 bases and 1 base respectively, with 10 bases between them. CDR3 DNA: TGCGCCAGCAGCACGGGACTCGGCACAGATACGCAGTATTTT. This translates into CASSTGLGTDTQYF.

The CDR3 sequence: CASSENNQPQHF. The DNA for the CDR3 is TGTGCCAGCAGTGAAAACAATCAGCCCCAGCATTTT. The chain has TRBV25-1 and TRBJ1-5; D not certain. Looked up from germline, CDR1 is MGHDK and CDR2 is SYGVNS. This CDR3 is built from 12 residues. The germline V and J ends were trimmed by 2 bases and 3 bases, with 2 bases remaining between them.

The CDR3 DNA sequence: TGTGCCAGCAGCGTAGCGGGAGAAAACATTCAGTACTTC. Protein product: CASSVAGENIQYF. The chain recombines TRBV9 with TRBJ2-4; a weak D match, TRBD2 (6 bases). This CDR3 region has 13 residues. Germline assignment: CDR1 SGDLS and CDR2 YYNGEE. V shed 0 bases and J shed 5 bases, with 6 bases lying between them.

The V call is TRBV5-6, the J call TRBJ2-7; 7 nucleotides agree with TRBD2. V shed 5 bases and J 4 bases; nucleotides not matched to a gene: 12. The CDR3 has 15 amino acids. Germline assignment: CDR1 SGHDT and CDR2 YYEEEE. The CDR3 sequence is CASSPLAGVRYEQYF. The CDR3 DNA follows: TGTGCCAGCAGTCCTTTGGCGGGAGTCCGGTACGAGCAGTACTTC.

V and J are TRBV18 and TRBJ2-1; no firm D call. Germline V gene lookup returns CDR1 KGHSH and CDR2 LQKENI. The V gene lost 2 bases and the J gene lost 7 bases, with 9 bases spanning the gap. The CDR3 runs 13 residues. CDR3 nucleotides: TGTGCCAGCTCACCAAAAAGAGGAAATGAGCAGTTCTTC. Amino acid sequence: CASSPKRGNEQFF.

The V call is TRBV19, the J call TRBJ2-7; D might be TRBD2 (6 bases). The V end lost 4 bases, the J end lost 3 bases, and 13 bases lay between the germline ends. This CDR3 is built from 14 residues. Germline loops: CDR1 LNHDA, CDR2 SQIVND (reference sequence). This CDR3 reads CASSNGRGNYEQYF. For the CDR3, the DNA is TGTGCCAGTAGTAATGGTCGCGGGAACTACGAGCAGTACTTC. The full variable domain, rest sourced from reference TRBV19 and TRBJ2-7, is DGGITQSPKYLFRKEGQNVTLSCEQNLNHDAMYWYRQDPGQGLRLIYYSQIVNDFQKGDIAEGYSVSREKKESFPLTVTSAQKNPTAFYLCASSNGRGNYEQYFGPGTRLTVT.